The T cell receptor (beta chain) described here comes from a study of blood T cell repertoires in COVID-19. The wider study: Material from acute and convalescent COVID-19 was sourced from the United States, Italy and Spain. Nucleic acid was either cDNA or gDNA, and it came from T cells, B-cell-depleted T cells, or PBMCs.

As handled by the study authors: For nucleated cells, counts were estimated from reference gene primer amplification. Repertoires were generated with immunoSEQ multiplex PCR, while TCRdb's copy carries only in-frame clones and drops some. Clone size and V and J calls were adopted from that table, with D and trimming inferred from the DNA. This sample has 250,000 to 300,000 clones, with 70% to 90% found just once. Material: peripheral blood. This receptor was identified in a woman in her thirties with acute or convalescent COVID-19.

This CDR3 reads CASSIYPQQAGGPTYEQFF. The DNA of the CDR3 is TGTGCCAGTAGTATATATCCCCAACAAGCGGGAGGGCCTACCTATGAGCAGTTCTTC. The chain is built from TRBV19 and TRBJ2-1; 10 bases line up with TRBD2. CDR1 LNHDA and CDR2 SQIVND come from the germline V gene (reference sequence). The CDR3 length is 19 residues. Losses at the gene ends were 2 bases for V and 8 bases for J; bases not matched to a gene: 18.